This TCR beta chain emerged from a study of early T cells in non-severe SARS-CoV-2 infection. Researchers attached unique molecular identifiers to individual cDNA molecules. TCRdb used MiXCR to reprocess the 5' RACE reads, holding one entry per CDR3 protein. The sample holds 95,000 to 100,000 distinct CDR3 sequences, about 12% seen once. The CDR3 contains 19 residues. V lost 5 bases and J lost 9, with 31 bases in between. Germline CDR1 reads SGHVS; CDR2 reads FQNEAQ. Material: whole blood. The sequence was obtained from an adult who was a healthcare worker with PCR-confirmed SARS-CoV-2 infection or an uninfected control (not recorded which). The rearrangement joins TRBV7-8 to TRBJ2-2; D is ambiguous. CDR3 protein: CASSHPCPDDTAWHRELFF. The CDR3 DNA sequence: TGTGCCAGCAGCCACCCATGCCCCGACGACACCGCGTGGCACCGGGAGCTGTTTTTT.